This is a list of T cell receptor beta chains from one sample in a study of identical twins. TCRdb re-analysed the 5' RACE reads in MiXCR, keeping a single row per CDR3 protein. The sample has about 530,000 distinct CDR3 sequences, roughly 15% seen once; the top ten hold 0.44%. The sample was also linked to a second study, of yellow fever vaccine responses in identical twins.

The sequenced sample was CD4+ T cells sorted from blood. These receptors were obtained from a woman between 18 and 30 years old in good health. Each CDR3 is given with its conserved first and last residue. Fields, in order: CDR3 protein, CDR3 DNA, D gene, J gene, clone size, CDR3 length, V gene. D genes are given only for firm matches. Part of the rows lack a size; the others show once, few, many or a class for expanded clones.

CDR3: CASTTLAWTDTQYF
DNA: TGTGCCAGCACCACCCTGGCTTGGACAGATACGCAGTATTTT
D: .
J: TRBJ2-3
size: .
length: 14
V: TRBV12-3/TRBV12-4

CDR3: CASSRTQGTGELFF
DNA: TGTGCCAGCAGCCGGACTCAGGGGACCGGGGAGCTGTTTTTT
D: .
J: TRBJ2-2
size: .
length: 14
V: TRBV3-1

CDR3: CATSDGTRPTQYF
DNA: TGTGCCACCAGTGACGGGACTAGACCGACCCAGTACTTC
D: TRBD2
J: TRBJ2-5
size: few
length: 13
V: TRBV24-1

CDR3: CASSSGTGTTNEKLFF
DNA: TGTGCCAGCAGCTCCGGGACAGGGACAACTAATGAAAAACTGTTTTTT
D: TRBD1
J: TRBJ1-4
size: many
length: 16
V: TRBV7-6

CDR3: CASSAGTGDSPLHF
DNA: TGCGCCAGCTCAGCGGGAACAGGCGATTCACCCCTCCACTTT
D: .
J: TRBJ1-6
size: few
length: 14
V: TRBV5-1

CDR3: CASSQESWYPTETQYF
DNA: TGTGCCAGCAGCCAAGAGAGCTGGTACCCTACAGAGACCCAGTACTTC
D: .
J: TRBJ2-5
size: .
length: 16
V: TRBV14

CDR3: CSARELGTGGNQPQHF
DNA: TGCAGTGCTAGAGAATTGGGGACAGGGGGCAATCAGCCCCAGCATTTT
D: TRBD1
J: TRBJ1-5
size: .
length: 16
V: TRBV20-1

CDR3: CSATTGDNQPQHF
DNA: TGCAGTGCGACAACAGGGGACAATCAGCCCCAGCATTTT
D: TRBD1
J: TRBJ1-5
size: .
length: 13
V: TRBV20-1

CDR3: CASSIGEGKLFF
DNA: TGTGCCAGCAGTATTGGGGAAGGGAAACTGTTTTTT
D: .
J: TRBJ1-4
size: few
length: 12
V: TRBV12-3/TRBV12-4

CDR3: CASSQDGAGEADTQYF
DNA: TGTGCCAGCAGCCAAGATGGGGCGGGAGAGGCAGATACGCAGTATTTT
D: TRBD2
J: TRBJ2-3
size: few
length: 16
V: TRBV4-2

CDR3: CASSLGEGTQYF
DNA: TGCGCCAGCAGCTTGGGTGAAGGTACGCAGTATTTT
D: .
J: TRBJ2-3
size: few
length: 12
V: TRBV5-1

CDR3: CASSQNPYSYWPEGGTDTQYF
DNA: TGTGCCAGCAGCCAAAACCCCTACTCCTACTGGCCCGAGGGTGGCACAGATACGCAGTATTTT
D: .
J: TRBJ2-3
size: .
length: 21
V: TRBV3-1

CDR3: CASSPASRELFF
DNA: TGTGCCAGCTCACCCGCCTCCCGAGAGCTGTTTTTT
D: .
J: TRBJ2-2
size: .
length: 12
V: TRBV18

CDR3: CASRGTSFSYNEQFF
DNA: TGCGCCAGCAGGGGGACTAGCTTCTCCTACAATGAGCAGTTCTTC
D: TRBD2
J: TRBJ2-1
size: few
length: 15
V: TRBV5-1

CDR3: CASSGASGKVNEQFF
DNA: TGTGCCAGCAGTGGGGCTAGCGGGAAGGTTAATGAGCAGTTCTTC
D: TRBD2
J: TRBJ2-1
size: .
length: 15
V: TRBV2